The 20 T cell receptor beta chains below come from one sample, sequenced in a study of blood T cells in healthy people across ages. A second PCR, run for about 6 to 11 cycles, used a sample-barcoded 5' primer plus a J-beta primer mix. One entry per CDR3 protein results from TCRdb running MiXCR on the 5' RACE reads. Of around 750,000 distinct CDR3 sequences detected, 53% appear once; the ten largest clones hold approximately 40%. Material for sequencing was blood. These receptors originate from a man aged 80 or over in good health.

The chain links TRBV18 to TRBJ2-4; D unclear. Near its end, the DNA agrees better with TRBJ2-7, so the J call may be wrong. Germline V gene data show CDR1 as KGHSH and CDR2 as LQKENI. This CDR3 has 14 residues. In DNA form, the CDR3 reads TGTGCCAGCTCAGCTGATCAATCGTCATACGAGCAGTACTTC. Translation gives CASSADQSSYEQYF.

The chain has TRBV4-2 and TRBJ2-1; TRBD2 matches 10 bases. CDR3 length equals 16 residues. V lost 2 bases to trimming and J lost 2 bases; unmatched junction nucleotides: 3. Per the germline V gene, CDR1 is LGHNA and CDR2 is YNFKEQ. The chain's CDR3 is CASSQRLAGAYNEQFF. In DNA, the CDR3 is TGTGCCAGCAGCCAAAGGCTAGCGGGGGCCTACAATGAGCAGTTCTTC.

The chain couples TRBV21-1 to TRBJ2-6; TRBD2, the D gene given by the table, was not confirmed from the DNA. TRBV21-1 is reported as a pseudogene. The CDR3 spans 17 residues. The CDR3 nucleotides read TGTGCCAGCAGCCCCCGTGCGGGGAGCCCTGCGGCCAACGTCCTGACTTTC. Amino acids: CASSPRAGSPAANVLTF.

This clonotype was recorded once. J is TRBJ2-7 and V is TRBV5-5, with D perhaps given as TRBD1 or TRBD2 (5 bases each). Germline values: CDR1 SGHKS, CDR2 YYEKEE (reference sequence). V gave up 0 bases and J gave up 6 bases, with 19 bases separating them. This CDR3 has 16 residues. For the CDR3, the DNA is TGTGCCAGCAGCTTGGCTGGGGGAAGATCTCTCGGCGAGCAGTACTTC. Residues: CASSLAGGRSLGEQYF.

The rearrangement links TRBV28 to TRBJ2-7; 7 bases map to TRBD1. Per germline, CDR1 MDHEN and CDR2 SYDVKM. V trimming: 7 bases; J trimming: 3 bases; junction bases outside the gene matches: 18. This CDR3 contains 17 residues. This CDR3 reads CASTLGTGDLRGYEQYF. The DNA of the CDR3 is TGTGCCAGCACCCTCGGAACAGGGGATTTGCGCGGCTACGAGCAGTACTTC.

In the case of this clonotype: The junction departs from germline at one end; a sequencing error may be responsible. The rearrangement uses TRBV6-2 or TRBV6-3 and TRBJ2-7, with 14 bases that match TRBD2. Germline-derived CDR1 and CDR2 are MNHEY and SVGEGT. The CDR3 loop spans 16 amino acids. The CDR3 DNA sequence: TGTGCCAGCACCGGGACTAGCGGGAGTATCCGAAATGAGCGGTACTTC. Its translation is CASTGTSGSIRNERYF.

This clonotype showed up just once. V and J are TRBV5-1 and TRBJ2-6; D unresolved. V was pared by 6 bases and J by 1 base, with 8 bases between. The V gene's germline CDR1 is SGHRS and CDR2 YFSETQ. This CDR3 spans 14 amino acids. The CDR3 region is CASNRYSGANVLTF. CDR3 DNA: TGCGCCAGCAACCGGTATTCTGGGGCCAACGTCCTGACTTTC.

The sample holds a few counts of this clonotype. The chain recombines TRBV24-1 with TRBJ2-7; weak D call: TRBD2 (6 bases). This CDR3 contains 13 residues. CDR1 is KGHDR and CDR2 is SFDVKD in the germline V gene. The V end was cut by 5 bases, the J end by 4 bases, with 11 bases between. Written as DNA, the CDR3 is TGTGCCACCAGTGCCGGGAGTGGGTACGAGCAGTACTTC. This gives the protein CATSAGSGYEQYF.

The chain carries TRBV20-1 and TRBJ2-4; unclear D gene. The CDR3 length is 13 residues. Germline-derived CDR1 and CDR2 are DFQATT and SNEGSKA (reference sequence). Trimming removed 6 bases from V and 0 bases from J, with 9 bases in between. The CDR3 spells CSATTLAKNIQYF. The CDR3 nucleotides are TGCAGTGCCACGACCCTAGCCAAAAACATTCAGTACTTC.

The rearrangement links TRBV5-1 to TRBJ2-3; D call uncertain. CDR3 length: 15 amino acids. From germline, CDR1 is SGHRS and CDR2 YFSETQ. V shed 0 bases and J shed 3 bases, with 11 bases lying between them. CDR3 residues: CASSLAPLGTDTQYF. The CDR3 region has the DNA TGCGCCAGCAGCTTGGCCCCATTAGGGACAGATACGCAGTATTTT.

This clonotype was picked up many times. The J gene is TRBJ2-1, the V gene TRBV24-1; D call uncertain. Deletions cut 2 bases from V and 7 bases from J, with 8 bases between. The CDR3 is 13 residues long. Per the germline V gene, CDR1 is KGHDR and CDR2 is SFDVKD. The CDR3 protein is CATSDSRVNEQFF. The DNA of the CDR3 is TGTGCCACCAGTGATTCAAGGGTAAATGAGCAGTTCTTC.

J is TRBJ2-7 and V is TRBV6-1; 12 bases fit TRBD2. The CDR3 contains 15 residues. CDR1 and CDR2 from the germline V gene are MNHNS and SASEGT. The junction had 3 bases not matched to a gene; V was cut back by 4 bases and J by 2 bases. CDR3 DNA: TGTGCCAGCAGTGGGACTAGCGGGACCCCCTACGAGCAGTACTTC. This codes for CASSGTSGTPYEQYF.

The chain combines TRBV2 with TRBJ2-3, with a weak D call TRBD1 (6 bases). Germline-derived CDR1 and CDR2 are SNHLY and FYNNEI. V lost 5 bases to trimming and J lost 10 bases, with 13 bases between them. The CDR3 runs 12 residues. CDR3 bases: TGTGCCAGCAGTCGGGACAAGCTCGCGCAGTATTTT. This gives the protein CASSRDKLAQYF.

The chain recombines TRBV4-1 with TRBJ2-7; 7 bases fit TRBD1. Unmatched junction bases numbered 11, after V lost 3 bases and J lost 0 bases. The CDR3 has 17 amino acids. CDR1 and CDR2 (germline): MGHRA, YSYEKL. The CDR3 DNA reads TGCGCCAGCAGCCAGGCCCTGGGACAGAGAAGCTCCTACGAGCAGTACTTC. This sequence encodes CASSQALGQRSSYEQYF.

This rearrangement joins TRBV4-1 to TRBJ2-1; 9 bases agree with TRBD2. Germline trimming cut 1 base from V and 7 bases from J; bases unmatched to any gene: 11. The CDR3 has 17 residues. Germline V gives CDR1 MGHRA, CDR2 YSYEKL. Written as DNA, the CDR3 is TGCGCCAGCAGCCAAGGCCCCCAGATAGCGGGAGCTAATGAGCAGTTCTTC. Its translation: CASSQGPQIAGANEQFF.

This rearrangement joins TRBV20-1 to TRBJ1-1, with a tentative D call TRBD1 (6 bases). Trimming shortened V by 4 bases and J by 0 bases, and 15 bases separated the two germline ends. Germline assignment: CDR1 DFQATT and CDR2 SNEGSKA (reference sequence). This CDR3 is built from 15 residues. Here the CDR3 reads CSAKPATGMNTEAFF. In nucleotides, the CDR3 is TGCAGTGCTAAGCCCGCTACAGGGATGAACACTGAAGCTTTCTTT.

This clonotype was observed a few times. The V gene is TRBV24-1, the J gene TRBJ2-4; D is uncertain. In germline, CDR1 is KGHDR, CDR2 SFDVKD. This CDR3 region has 15 residues. Trimming left V 5 bases short and J 5 bases short, with 15 bases between. CDR3 residues: CATSGHGRAQNIQYF. The CDR3 bases are TGTGCCACCAGTGGTCATGGACGGGCCCAAAACATTCAGTACTTC.

The V call is TRBV20-1, the J call TRBJ1-4; D may be TRBD1 (6 bases). Germline-derived CDR1 and CDR2 are DFQATT and SNEGSKA (reference sequence). The CDR3 spans 14 residues. Trimming cost V 3 bases and J 8 bases, with 16 bases left between them. The CDR3 loop reads CSARGQGTREKLFF. CDR3 nucleotides: TGCAGTGCTAGGGGTCAGGGGACTCGAGAAAAACTGTTTTTT.

The chain combines TRBV20-1 with TRBJ2-1; the D is unclear. Trimming stripped 3 bases from V and 8 bases from J, with 11 bases between. This CDR3 contains 12 residues. The germline V gene has CDR1 DFQATT and CDR2 SNEGSKA (reference sequence). CDR3 nucleotide sequence: TGCAGTGCTAGCGGATCCGTGGATGAGCAGTTCTTC. It codes for CSASGSVDEQFF.

The chain recombines TRBV9 with TRBJ1-5, with TRBD1 matching 10 bases. Germline-derived CDR1 and CDR2 are SGDLS and YYNGEE. This CDR3 region has 14 residues. Trimming took 3 bases from V and 6 from J; bases not matched to a gene: 3. This CDR3 is CASSARDRGQPQHF. The CDR3, as DNA: TGTGCCAGCAGCGCTCGGGACAGGGGTCAGCCCCAGCATTTT.